This TCR beta chain appears in the sequencing data of a study of beta chain features in type 1 diabetes. Study as a whole: No age, gender or cell yield differences were seen between patients and healthy donors. Sorted cells from all samples, numbering about 98 million, were examined.

cDNA synthesis used the whole RNA isolate, giving expressed TCRB sequences. Using immunoSEQ multiplex PCR, the repertoire was profiled, and TCRdb retains in-frame clones only, with some absent. The sample yields roughly 100,000 clones, under 30% seen once. Whole-study findings and limits: Shorter TCRB CDR3s, moderately but significantly so, marked every one of the four CD4+ subsets in Type 1 diabetes patients.

With regard to this clone: The target antigen is unknown.

V gave up 3 bases and J gave up 1 base; unmatched junction bases: 2. This CDR3 is 15 amino acids long. CDR1 and CDR2 (germline): KGHSH, LQKENI. The chain has TRBV18 and TRBJ1-2, with 10 bases aligning to TRBD1. This sequence was found in a woman younger than 35 with type 1 diabetes. Sequencing was carried out using central memory CD4+ T cells from blood. CDR3 loop: CASSPGQGNNYGYTF. DNA for the CDR3: TGTGCCAGCTCACCGGGACAGGGGAATAACTATGGCTACACCTTC.